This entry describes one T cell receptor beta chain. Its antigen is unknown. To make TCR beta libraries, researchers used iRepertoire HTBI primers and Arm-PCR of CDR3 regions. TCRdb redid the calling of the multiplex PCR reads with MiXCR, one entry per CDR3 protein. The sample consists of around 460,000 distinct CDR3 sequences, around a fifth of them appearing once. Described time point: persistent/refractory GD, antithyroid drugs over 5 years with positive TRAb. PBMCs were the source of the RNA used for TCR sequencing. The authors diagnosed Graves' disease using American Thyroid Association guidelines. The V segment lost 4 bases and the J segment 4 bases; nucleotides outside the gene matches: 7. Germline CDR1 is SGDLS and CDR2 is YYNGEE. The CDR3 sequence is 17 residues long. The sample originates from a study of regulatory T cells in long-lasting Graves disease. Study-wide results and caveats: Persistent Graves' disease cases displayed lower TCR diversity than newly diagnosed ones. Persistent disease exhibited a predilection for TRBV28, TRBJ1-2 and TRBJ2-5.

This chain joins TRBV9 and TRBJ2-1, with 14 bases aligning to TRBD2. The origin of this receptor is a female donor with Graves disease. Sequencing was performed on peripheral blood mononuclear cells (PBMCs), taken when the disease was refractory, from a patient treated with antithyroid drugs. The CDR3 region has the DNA TGTGCCAGCAGCCCAGGACTAGCGGGGGGCTTTTACAATGAGCAGTTCTTC. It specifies CASSPGLAGGFYNEQFF.